Listed below are T cell receptor beta chains from one sample, sequenced in a study of blood T cell repertoires in COVID-19. Libraries were prepared by immunoSEQ multiplex PCR; TCRdb keeps only in-frame clonotypes and omits some of them. Found here are 100,000 to 150,000 clones, approximately 85% of them singletons; the top ten hold about a sixth. Sequenced: peripheral blood. The receptor set was obtained from a man in his thirties or forties with COVID-19, enrolled during active disease. The CDR3 runs from the conserved cysteine through the conserved F or W. The D gene is left open where the match is weak. Not all rows give a size; the values are once, few, many and, for expanded clones, a class.

j_call v_call d_call clone_size cdr3_nt cdr3_aa
TRBJ2-3 TRBV7-3 . . TGTGCCAGCAGCTCCTCAGGTTCCGCAGATACGCAGTATTTT CASSSSGSADTQYF
TRBJ2-7 TRBV9 . . TGTGCCAGCAGCCTCACGGGGGAATTTGAGCAGTACTTC CASSLTGEFEQYF
TRBJ2-1 TRBV3-1/TRBV3-2 TRBD1 . TGTGCCAGCAGCCAATTCCGGGACAGGGGCTACAATGAGCAGTTCTTC CASSQFRDRGYNEQFF
TRBJ2-3 TRBV2 TRBD2 few TGTGCCAGCATTAGAGGACTAGCGGGGGGGAGAAGCACAGATACGCAGTATTTT CASIRGLAGGRSTDTQYF
TRBJ2-2 TRBV14 TRBD1 . TGTGCCAGCAGCCTAAACGGACAGGGGACCGGGGAGCTGTTTTTT CASSLNGQGTGELFF
TRBJ2-3 TRBV11-2 TRBD2 . TGTGCCAGCAGCAAAAGCGGGGGGGGTTCAGATACGCAGTATTTT CASSKSGGGSDTQYF
TRBJ2-5 TRBV7-2 . . TGTGCCAGCAGCTTAGCGATTGGTACTCGGGAGACCCAGTACTTC CASSLAIGTRETQYF
TRBJ1-2 TRBV4-2 . . TGTGCCAGCAGCCAAGGGCAGTCGGGGAACTATGGCTACACCTTC CASSQGQSGNYGYTF
TRBJ1-2 TRBV5-8 . . TGTGCCAGCAGCTTGGGGACAGCTTATGGCTACACCTTC CASSLGTAYGYTF
TRBJ1-5 TRBV30 . . TGTGCCTGGGCTCAGGGAATCGGCAATCAGCCCCAGCATTTT CAWAQGIGNQPQHF
TRBJ1-4 TRBV30 TRBD1 . TGTGCCTGGCAAACAGGGGGCGCTGAAAAACTGTTTTTT CAWQTGGAEKLFF
TRBJ1-1 TRBV11-2 . . TGTGCCACCCGAGGCGGGACCACTGAAGCTTTCTTT CATRGGTTEAFF
TRBJ2-3 TRBV12-5 . . TGTGCTAGTGGCCCCCCCGGGCGGGGCCTTAGCACAGATACGCAGTATTTT CASGPPGRGLSTDTQYF